The entry that follows covers one TCR beta chain sequence. The antigen is not known. This sample stems from a study of ipilimumab plus nivolumab after autologous stem cell transplantation. Only in-frame clones appear in the TCRdb table, and some are missing; sequencing was by immunoSEQ multiplex PCR. The table shows fewer than 20,000 clones, with around 81% occurring only once. Dosing: nivolumab 3 mg/kg IV, weeks 1, 4, 7, 10, then every two weeks to week 26. General study points: The authors say TCR, Treg and microbiome findings warrant further study.

V was shortened by 4 bases and J by 1 base, with 8 bases between the two germline ends. CDR3 length: 13 amino acids. Germline assignment: CDR1 GTSNPN and CDR2 SVGIG (reference sequence). The chain employs TRBV30 and TRBJ1-5; the D gene is possibly TRBD1 (5 bases). This receptor was obtained from a male donor with diffuse large B-cell lymphoma. The sequencing here drew on PBMCs, taken in a trial of ipilimumab plus nivolumab as post-transplant consolidation. The CDR3 DNA reads as TGTGCCTGGAACTCAGGGAGCAATCAGCCCCAGCATTTT. Protein sequence: CAWNSGSNQPQHF.